These 15 T cell receptor beta chains were all obtained from the same sample, sequenced in a study of graft-versus-host responses after intestinal transplantation. Method: immunoSEQ multiplex PCR; TCRdb's copy keeps in-frame clones and lacks some. The data hold tens of thousands of clones, with 84% observed a single time. Which antigens these TCRs recognize remains unknown. Sequenced material: unstimulated CD4+ T cells sorted from spleen or lymph node cells, taken before transplant. These receptors were collected from a human donor who was the organ donor for an intestinal transplant.

This clone was seen a handful of times. The chain combines TRBV19 with TRBJ1-2; the D gene is possibly TRBD1 (6 bases). The CDR3 contains 12 residues. In germline, CDR1 is LNHDA, CDR2 SQIVND (reference sequence). The V and J ends lost 5 bases and 5 bases respectively, with 9 bases between them. CDR3 in DNA: TGTGCCAGTAGTGGACAGAGATATGGCTACACCTTC. It is translated as CASSGQRYGYTF.

V usage is TRBV28 and J usage is TRBJ1-5; tentatively, D is TRBD1 (5 bases). Germline loops: CDR1 MDHEN, CDR2 SYDVKM. This CDR3 spans 13 amino acids. The ends were cut back, 11 bases at V and 1 base at J, with 12 bases in the middle. As DNA, the CDR3 is TGTGCCCTCGGGGGGTTGAGCAATCAGCCCCAGCATTTT. This encodes CALGGLSNQPQHF.

This rearrangement joins TRBV6-5 to TRBJ1-1, with a tentative D call TRBD1 (5 bases). Looked up from germline, CDR1 is MNHEY and CDR2 is SVGAGI. V was clipped by 6 bases and J by 10 bases, with 21 bases between them. The CDR3 runs 14 residues. CDR3 sequence (DNA): TGTGCCAGCAGCTCGGGGGTGATAAGTCGGGGAGCTTTCTTT. It is translated as CASSSGVISRGAFF.

This clone was recorded only once. The chain combines TRBV28 with TRBJ2-7, with a weak D call TRBD1 (5 bases). The germline V and J ends were trimmed by 7 bases and 2 bases, with 12 bases remaining between them. There are 13 residues in the CDR3. CDR1 MDHEN and CDR2 SYDVKM come from the germline V gene. The chain's CDR3 is CASKRKGPYEQYV. DNA of the CDR3: TGTGCCAGCAAAAGGAAGGGGCCCTACGAGCAGTACGTC.

V usage is TRBV30 and J usage is TRBJ1-2, with TRBD1 identical over 7 bases. The CDR3 covers 12 residues. Germline V CDR1 and CDR2: GTSNPN, SVGIG (reference sequence). Trimming removed 6 bases from V and 6 bases from J; junction bases left unmatched: 7. CDR3 DNA sequence: TGTGCCTGTAAACGACAGGGAGATGGCTACACCTTC. It is translated as CACKRQGDGYTF.

The CDR3 loop is CASSPRPGWTDTQYF. CDR3 DNA: TGTGCCAGCTCACCACGGCCAGGGTGGACAGATACGCAGTATTTT. V usage is TRBV18 and J usage is TRBJ2-3; possible D gene TRBD1, 5 bases. CDR3 length equals 15 residues. V lost 1 base and J 3 bases, leaving 11 bases between the germline ends. Germline V gene lookup returns CDR1 KGHSH and CDR2 LQKENI.

The chain is built from TRBV30 and TRBJ2-3, with 10 bases aligning to TRBD1. The CDR3 sequence is 15 residues long. Germline trimming cut 2 bases from V and 4 bases from J; bases unmatched to any gene: 6. CDR1 is GTSNPN and CDR2 is SVGIG in the germline V gene (reference sequence). The CDR3 nucleotides are TGTGCCTGGAGTCGTCGGACAGGGGGAGCAGATACGCAGTATTTT. It encodes CAWSRRTGGADTQYF. Together with reference TRBV30 and TRBJ2-3, the CDR3 gives the full variable domain: SQTIHQWPATLVQPVGSPLSLECTVEGTSNPNLYWYRQAAGRGLQLLFYSVGIGQISSEVPQNLSASRPQDRQFILSSKKLLLSDSGFYLCAWSRRTGGADTQYFGPGTRLTVL.

The chain joins TRBV11-2 to TRBJ2-5, with 12 positions matching TRBD1. The junction had 6 bases not matched to a gene; V was cut back by 0 bases and J by 13 bases. The CDR3 extends over 14 amino acids. Germline lookup yields CDR1 SGHAT and CDR2 FQNNGV. The CDR3 nucleotides are TGTGCCAGCAGCTTAGAACGGGGACAGGGGGCCACGTACTTC. Amino acid sequence: CASSLERGQGATYF. Filled out from reference TRBV11-2 and TRBJ2-5, the complete variable domain reads EAGVAQSPRYKIIEKRQSVAFWCNPISGHATLYWYQQILGQGPKLLIQFQNNGVVDDSQLPKDRFSAERLKGVDSTLKIQPAKLEDSAVYLCASSLERGQGATYFGPGTRLLVL.

The chain couples TRBV7-2 to TRBJ2-5; 12 nucleotides match TRBD2. The CDR3 runs 16 residues. Unmatched junction bases numbered 3, after V lost 1 base and J lost 3 bases. CDR1 is SGHTA, CDR2 FQGNSA, per germline. CDR3 nucleotide sequence: TGTGCCAGCAGCTTAGTGACTAGCGGGGGTAAAGAGACCCAGTACTTC. Its protein product is CASSLVTSGGKETQYF.

This chain uses TRBV4-1 with TRBJ2-3; D may be TRBD1 (6 bases). Trimming shortened V by 0 bases and J by 1 base, and 17 bases separated the two germline ends. CDR1 is MGHRA and CDR2 is YSYEKL in the germline V gene. The CDR3 has 18 residues. The CDR3 coding sequence is TGCGCCAGCAGCCAAGACTCCCTGAGTGGGGGCGGCACAGATACGCAGTATTTT. The encoded protein is CASSQDSLSGGGTDTQYF.

The CDR3 here is CASSIETDTQYF. As DNA, the CDR3 is TGTGCCAGCAGCATCGAGACAGATACGCAGTATTTT. The chain combines TRBV9 with TRBJ2-3, with D uncertain. The germline V gene has CDR1 SGDLS and CDR2 YYNGEE. The CDR3 has 12 residues. Between the trimmed V and J ends, which lost 4 bases and 3 bases, there was a span of 6 bases.

J is TRBJ2-5 and V is TRBV5-1; TRBD2 might be the D (7 bases). The CDR3 extends over 16 amino acids. The V end was cut by 5 bases, the J end by 1 base, with 18 bases between. Germline lookup yields CDR1 SGHRS and CDR2 YFSETQ. The CDR3 is CASRVRSGGLQETQYF. The CDR3 DNA sequence: TGCGCCAGCAGGGTTCGGTCGGGGGGCCTCCAAGAGACCCAGTACTTC.

This chain links TRBV6-6 with TRBJ1-5; 7 bases fit TRBD1. The germline V gene has CDR1 MNHNY and CDR2 SVGAGI (reference sequence). V trimming: 4 bases; J trimming: 6 bases; junction bases outside the gene matches: 12. The CDR3 totals 16 residues. The CDR3 sequence: CASSFLGQASGQPQHF. The CDR3 DNA reads TGTGCCAGCAGTTTCTTAGGACAGGCATCAGGTCAGCCCCAGCATTTT.

The J gene is TRBJ2-7, the V gene TRBV5-6; tentatively, D is TRBD1 (6 bases). The CDR3 length is 15 residues. CDR1 is SGHDT, CDR2 YYEEEE, per germline. Trimming removed 1 base at V and 1 base at J, with 12 bases between. The CDR3 DNA sequence: TGTGCCAGCAGCTTGAACTGGGGGCGATCCTACGAGCAGTACGTC. This translates into CASSLNWGRSYEQYV.

This CDR3 is CATSRDVLSYNEQFF. CDR3 nucleotide sequence: TGTGCCACCAGCAGAGATGTACTCTCCTACAATGAGCAGTTCTTC. J is TRBJ2-1 and V is TRBV15; the D is unclear. Trimming pared 0 bases from V and 0 bases from J, leaving 6 bases between. The CDR3 contains 15 residues. The germline V gene encodes CDR1 LNHNV and CDR2 YYDKDF (reference sequence).